What follows are 20 T cell receptor beta chains derived from one specimen sequenced in a study of cytomegalovirus exposure and HLA in healthy donors. Profiling relied on immunoSEQ multiplex PCR, and the TCRdb table lists in-frame clones only, not all of them. The profile covers some 64,000 clones, with 95% to 97% appearing a single time and under 1.5% taken by the ten largest. Source material: PBMCs. The receptor source for this set is a woman aged 18-35 years in good health and CMV-seronegative.

In this sample, this clone is medium-sized. This chain links TRBV4-1 with TRBJ1-4; no firm D call. The CDR3 sequence is 13 residues long. V was trimmed by 4 bases and J by 8 bases, leaving 11 bases between them. Germline V gene sequence: CDR1 MGHRA, CDR2 YSYEKL. CDR3 in DNA: TGCGCCAGCAGCCCTACGTCCTCCGAAAAACTGTTTTTT. This sequence encodes CASSPTSSEKLFF.

CDR3 loop: CASSLTTSGGTTDTQYF. DNA of the CDR3: TGTGCCAGCAGCCTGACTACTAGCGGGGGGACCACAGATACGCAGTATTTT. V and J are TRBV5-6 and TRBJ2-3, with 12 bases that match TRBD2. After removal of 4 bases from V and 2 bases from J, the junction contained 8 bases not matched to a gene. Looked up from germline, CDR1 is SGHDT and CDR2 is YYEEEE. CDR3 size: 17 residues.

The chain employs TRBV4-2 and TRBJ1-5; 11 bases fit TRBD1. The CDR3 runs to 16 residues. The V and J ends lost 11 bases and 7 bases, in that order; junction bases with no gene match: 16. Germline V CDR1 and CDR2: LGHNA, YNFKEQ. The CDR3 DNA sequence: TGTGCCCCAAGCCGCCGTCGGACAGGGGGCCGGCAGCCCCAGCATTTT. This encodes CAPSRRRTGGRQPQHF.

The chain joins TRBV18 to TRBJ2-4, with 10 nucleotides matching TRBD2. The trim removed 3 bases at V and 8 bases at J, leaving 7 bases unmatched. Germline CDR1 and CDR2: KGHSH and LQKENI. This CDR3 has 15 amino acids. The CDR3 nucleotides are TGTGCCAGCTCACCCCTAGCGGGGGCTTTGGACATTCAGTACTTC. The encoded protein is CASSPLAGALDIQYF.

This rearrangement joins TRBV27 to TRBJ2-1; 9 nucleotides match TRBD1. Germline CDR1 is MNHEY and CDR2 is SMNVEV (reference sequence). J lost 7 bases, V lost 6 bases, and 10 bases had no gene match. The CDR3 length is 15 residues. The CDR3 nucleotides read TGTGCCAGCAGCCGAGACAGGGGGTCTTGGAATGAGCAGTTCTTC. Residues: CASSRDRGSWNEQFF.

The chain is built from TRBV30 and TRBJ2-5; D remains ambiguous. Germline V lookup: CDR1 GTSNPN, CDR2 SVGIG (reference sequence). CDR3 size: 12 residues. V was cut by 0 bases and J by 2 bases, with 4 bases left in between. CDR3 bases: TGTGCCTGGAGTGTACAGCAAGAGACCCAGTACTTC. This codes for CAWSVQQETQYF.

V gene TRBV4-2 combines with J gene TRBJ1-1; D remains ambiguous. This CDR3 contains 13 residues. Germline-derived CDR1 and CDR2 are LGHNA and YNFKEQ. The V and J ends lost 3 bases and 3 bases respectively, with 8 bases between them. CDR3 protein: CASSQGRDTEAFF. CDR3 nucleotide sequence: TGTGCCAGCAGCCAGGGGAGGGACACTGAAGCTTTCTTT.

The chain joins TRBV10-3 to TRBJ1-4, with a weak D call TRBD1 (6 bases). Germline lookup yields CDR1 ENHRY and CDR2 SYGVKD. The CDR3 is made up of 15 amino acids. Deletions cut 2 bases from V and 5 bases from J, with 12 bases between. The DNA for the CDR3 is TGTGCCATCAGTGAGCTAGGACAGACGAATGAAAAACTGTTTTTT. Its protein product is CAISELGQTNEKLFF.

The V gene is TRBV10-3, the J gene TRBJ2-3, with D perhaps TRBD2 (7 bases). V lost 8 bases and J lost 1, with 16 bases in between. Germline assignment: CDR1 ENHRY and CDR2 SYGVKD. This CDR3 contains 15 residues. The CDR3 here is CAIAGGQGRTDTQYF. CDR3 sequence (DNA): TGTGCCATCGCCGGGGGGCAGGGACGCACAGATACGCAGTATTTT.

This chain uses TRBV4-1 with TRBJ1-4, with 7 bases identical to TRBD1. In germline, CDR1 is MGHRA, CDR2 YSYEKL. Losses at the gene ends were 5 bases for V and 10 bases for J; bases not matched to a gene: 13. The CDR3 is made up of 15 amino acids. CDR3 amino acids: CASSGRDRESGKLFF. Written as DNA, the CDR3 is TGCGCCAGCAGCGGAAGAGACAGGGAGTCGGGAAAACTGTTTTTT.

Turning to this clone: The junction shows a germline mismatch at one end, possibly a read error. The chain combines TRBV7-6 with TRBJ1-5, with D tentatively TRBD1 (6 bases). The length of the CDR3 is 16 residues. Germline values: CDR1 SGHVS, CDR2 FNYEAQ. The CDR3 spells CGSSPGSGGGNQPQHF. CDR3 nucleotides: TGTGGCAGCAGTCCTGGGTCGGGGGGCGGTAATCAGCCCCAGCATTTT.

J is TRBJ2-7 and V is TRBV29-1, with no clear D. Germline values: CDR1 SQVTM, CDR2 ANQGSEA. The CDR3 is made up of 13 amino acids. The germline V and J ends were trimmed by 4 bases and 2 bases, with 12 bases remaining between them. The CDR3 DNA is TGCAGCGTTGTGCAGGCCCCCACCTACGAGCAGTACTTC. As protein: CSVVQAPTYEQYF.

The chain carries TRBV6-5 and TRBJ1-2, with TRBD1 as a possible D gene (5 bases). Trimming took off 2 bases at V and 5 bases at J, with 12 bases between the two ends. The CDR3 runs to 14 residues. Germline V gene data show CDR1 as MNHEY and CDR2 as SVGAGI. The CDR3 DNA is TGTGCCAGCAGTTACGCGGGGGGGGTGTATGGCTACACCTTC. The encoded protein is CASSYAGGVYGYTF.

This sequence joins TRBV11-3 and TRBJ2-1; 10 nucleotides align to TRBD1. V gave up 5 bases and J gave up 12 bases; unmatched junction bases: 16. Germline loops: CDR1 SGHNT, CDR2 YENEEA. CDR3 length equals 16 residues. CDR3 DNA sequence: TGTGCCAGCAGCCTCCGAGGGGACAGGGGCCCCCGGGGGCAGTTCTTC. Protein: CASSLRGDRGPRGQFF.

V is TRBV7-2 and J is TRBJ1-2; D is unresolved. Deletions cut 2 bases from V and 2 bases from J, with 3 bases between. Germline V gene sequence: CDR1 SGHTA, CDR2 FQGNSA. The CDR3 spans 12 residues. The CDR3 loop reads CASSLSNYGYTF. DNA of the CDR3: TGTGCCAGCAGCTTAAGCAACTATGGCTACACCTTC.

The chain couples TRBV4-2 to TRBJ2-2; 9 positions match TRBD2. The V and J ends lost 1 base and 6 bases, in that order; junction bases with no gene match: 3. CDR1 and CDR2 (germline): LGHNA, YNFKEQ. The CDR3 is made up of 15 amino acids. The CDR3 reads CASSQVAGGPGELFF. CDR3 nucleotides: TGTGCCAGCAGCCAAGTGGCGGGAGGGCCCGGGGAGCTGTTTTTT.

The rearrangement joins TRBV18 to TRBJ2-7; 10 bases map to TRBD2. V shed 2 bases and J 7 bases; nucleotides not matched to a gene: 5. Germline-derived CDR1 and CDR2 are KGHSH and LQKENI. This CDR3 spans 14 amino acids. CDR3 coding DNA: TGTGCCAGCTCACCAGGGACTAGCGCGGGGGAGCAGTACTTC. This translates into CASSPGTSAGEQYF.

CDR3 residues: CSAGIRDRGWTQYF. The CDR3 DNA sequence: TGCAGCGCGGGGATCCGGGACAGGGGATGGACCCAGTACTTC. V usage is TRBV29-1 and J usage is TRBJ2-5, with TRBD1 matching 10 bases. The CDR3 sequence is 14 residues long. V dropped 7 bases and J dropped 7; count of bases not matched to a gene: 12. The germline V gene encodes CDR1 SQVTM and CDR2 ANQGSEA.

The chain's CDR3 is CASSYSGGGGYTF. The CDR3 nucleotides are TGTGCCAGCAGTTACTCGGGAGGGGGTGGCTACACCTTC. This chain connects TRBV6-5 to TRBJ1-2; maybe TRBD1 (6 bases). CDR1 and CDR2 from the germline V gene are MNHEY and SVGAGI. V was pared by 0 bases and J by 7 bases, with 9 bases between. There are 13 residues in the CDR3.

The chain is built from TRBV27 and TRBJ2-5, with 7 bases aligning to TRBD2. V gave up 3 bases and J gave up 1 base; unmatched junction bases: 2. Germline-derived CDR1 and CDR2 are MNHEY and SMNVEV (reference sequence). The length of the CDR3 is 14 residues. The CDR3, as DNA: TGTGCCAGCAGTTTCATAGCGGGCCAAGAGACCCAGTACTTC. Translating gives CASSFIAGQETQYF.